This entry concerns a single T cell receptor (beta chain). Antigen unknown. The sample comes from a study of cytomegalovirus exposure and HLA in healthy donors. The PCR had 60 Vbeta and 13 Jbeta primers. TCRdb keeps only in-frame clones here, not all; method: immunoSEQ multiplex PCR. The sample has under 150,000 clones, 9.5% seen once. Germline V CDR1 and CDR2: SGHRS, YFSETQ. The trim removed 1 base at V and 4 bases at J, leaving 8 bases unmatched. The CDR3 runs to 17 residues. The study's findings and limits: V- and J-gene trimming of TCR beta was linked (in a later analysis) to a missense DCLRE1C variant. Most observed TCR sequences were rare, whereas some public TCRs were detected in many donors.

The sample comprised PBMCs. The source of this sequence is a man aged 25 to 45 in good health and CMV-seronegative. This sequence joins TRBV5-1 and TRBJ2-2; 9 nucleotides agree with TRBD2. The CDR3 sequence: CASSLNPAGGITGELFF. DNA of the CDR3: TGCGCCAGCAGCTTGAATCCAGCGGGAGGTATCACCGGGGAGCTGTTTTTT.